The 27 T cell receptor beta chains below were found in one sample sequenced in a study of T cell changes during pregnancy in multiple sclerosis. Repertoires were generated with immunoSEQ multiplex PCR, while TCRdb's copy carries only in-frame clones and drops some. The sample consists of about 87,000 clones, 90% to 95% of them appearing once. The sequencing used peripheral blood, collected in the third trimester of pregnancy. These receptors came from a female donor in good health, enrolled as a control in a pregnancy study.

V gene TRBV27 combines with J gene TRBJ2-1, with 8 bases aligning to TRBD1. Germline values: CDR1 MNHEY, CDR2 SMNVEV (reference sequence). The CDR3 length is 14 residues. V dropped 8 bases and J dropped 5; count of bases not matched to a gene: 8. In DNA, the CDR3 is TGTGCCAGCTCACAGGGACAGGCGCACAATGAGCAGTTCTTC. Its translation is CASSQGQAHNEQFF.

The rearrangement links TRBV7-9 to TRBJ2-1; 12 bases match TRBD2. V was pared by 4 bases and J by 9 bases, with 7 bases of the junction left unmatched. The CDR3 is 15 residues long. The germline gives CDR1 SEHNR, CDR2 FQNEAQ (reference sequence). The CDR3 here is CASSSRLAGEGEQFF. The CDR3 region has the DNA TGTGCCAGCAGCTCGCGACTAGCGGGAGAGGGTGAGCAGTTCTTC.

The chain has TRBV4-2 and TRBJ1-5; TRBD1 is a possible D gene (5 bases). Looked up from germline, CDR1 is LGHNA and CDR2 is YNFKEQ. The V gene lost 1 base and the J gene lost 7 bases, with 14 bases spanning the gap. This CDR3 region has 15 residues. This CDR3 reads CASSQVGSGLQPQHF. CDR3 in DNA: TGTGCCAGCAGCCAAGTCGGGTCAGGGCTCCAGCCCCAGCATTTT.

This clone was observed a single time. In DNA, the CDR3 is TGCGCCAGCAGCCAAGAGAACAGGTTCCCCCAGCATTTT. Translation gives CASSQENRFPQHF. The rearrangement joins TRBV4-1 to TRBJ1-5; possible D gene TRBD1, 5 bases. CDR3 size: 13 residues. The germline CDR1 and CDR2 sequences are MGHRA and YSYEKL. The germline V and J ends were trimmed by 0 bases and 10 bases, with 10 bases remaining between them.

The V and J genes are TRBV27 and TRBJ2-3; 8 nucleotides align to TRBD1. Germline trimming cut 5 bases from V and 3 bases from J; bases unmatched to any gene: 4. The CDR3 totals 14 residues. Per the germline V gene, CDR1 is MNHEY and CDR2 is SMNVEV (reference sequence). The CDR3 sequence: CASSMDRATDTQYF. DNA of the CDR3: TGTGCCAGCAGTATGGACAGGGCGACAGATACGCAGTATTTT.

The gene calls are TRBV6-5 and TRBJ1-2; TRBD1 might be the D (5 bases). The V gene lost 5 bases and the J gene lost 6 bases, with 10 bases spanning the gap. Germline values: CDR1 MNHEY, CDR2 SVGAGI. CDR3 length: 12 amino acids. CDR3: CASSGRAHGYTF. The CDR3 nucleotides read TGTGCCAGCAGTGGCAGGGCCCATGGCTACACCTTC.

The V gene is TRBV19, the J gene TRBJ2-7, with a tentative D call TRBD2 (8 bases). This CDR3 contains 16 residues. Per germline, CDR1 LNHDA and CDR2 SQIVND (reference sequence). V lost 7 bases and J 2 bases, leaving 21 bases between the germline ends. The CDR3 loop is CASKGSGGDSTYEQYF. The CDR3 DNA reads TGTGCCAGTAAAGGCTCCGGGGGGGACAGTACCTACGAGCAGTACTTC.

The CDR3 spells CASSRGGLAGLNEQFF. In nucleotides, the CDR3 is TGTGCCAGCAGTCGAGGCGGACTAGCGGGACTAAATGAGCAGTTCTTC. The gene calls are TRBV7-9 and TRBJ2-1, with TRBD2 matching over 12 bases. This CDR3 spans 16 amino acids. Trimming took 6 bases from V and 7 from J; bases not matched to a gene: 10. Germline V CDR1 and CDR2: SEHNR, FQNEAQ (reference sequence).

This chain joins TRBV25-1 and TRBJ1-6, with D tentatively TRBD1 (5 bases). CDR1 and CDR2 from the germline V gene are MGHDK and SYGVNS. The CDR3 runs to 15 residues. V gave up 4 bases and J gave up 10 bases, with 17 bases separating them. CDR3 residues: CASSARQGGGSPLHF. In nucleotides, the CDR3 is TGTGCCAGCAGTGCGCGCCAGGGAGGAGGATCACCCCTCCACTTT.

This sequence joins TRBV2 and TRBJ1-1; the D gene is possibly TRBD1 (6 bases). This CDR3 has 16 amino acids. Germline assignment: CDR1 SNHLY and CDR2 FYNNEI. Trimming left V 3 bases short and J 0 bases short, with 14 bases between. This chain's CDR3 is CASSEIRGILNTEAFF. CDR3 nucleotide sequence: TGTGCCAGCAGTGAGATCAGGGGAATACTGAACACTGAAGCTTTCTTT.

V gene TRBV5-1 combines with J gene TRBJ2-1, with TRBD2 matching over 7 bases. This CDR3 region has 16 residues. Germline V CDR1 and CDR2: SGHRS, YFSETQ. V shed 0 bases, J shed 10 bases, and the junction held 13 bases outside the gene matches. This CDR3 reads CASSLVPAGPKGEQFF. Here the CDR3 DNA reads TGCGCCAGCAGCTTGGTTCCAGCGGGGCCCAAGGGGGAGCAGTTCTTC.

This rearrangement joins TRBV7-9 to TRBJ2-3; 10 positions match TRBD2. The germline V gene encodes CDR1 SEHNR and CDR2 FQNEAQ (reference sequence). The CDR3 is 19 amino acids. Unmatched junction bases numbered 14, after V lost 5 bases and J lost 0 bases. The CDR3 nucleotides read TGTGCCAGCAGCCTTGGACTAGCGGTTCGACTCTCTAGCACAGATACGCAGTATTTT. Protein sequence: CASSLGLAVRLSSTDTQYF.

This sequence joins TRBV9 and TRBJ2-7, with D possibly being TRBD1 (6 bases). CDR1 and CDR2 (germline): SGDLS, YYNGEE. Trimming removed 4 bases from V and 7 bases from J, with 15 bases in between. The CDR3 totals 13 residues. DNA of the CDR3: TGTGCCAGCAGCAGACCCGACAGGTCGGAGCAGTACTTC. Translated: CASSRPDRSEQYF.

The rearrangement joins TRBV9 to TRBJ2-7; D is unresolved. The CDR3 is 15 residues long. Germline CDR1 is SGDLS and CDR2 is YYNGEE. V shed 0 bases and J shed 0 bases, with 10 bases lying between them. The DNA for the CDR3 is TGTGCCAGCAGCGTAGCTGTAAATCCCTCCTACGAGCAGTACTTC. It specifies CASSVAVNPSYEQYF.

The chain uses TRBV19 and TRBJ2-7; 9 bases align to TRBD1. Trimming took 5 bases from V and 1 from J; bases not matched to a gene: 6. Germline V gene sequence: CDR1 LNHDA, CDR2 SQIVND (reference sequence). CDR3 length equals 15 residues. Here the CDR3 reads CASSSTGQGSYEQYF. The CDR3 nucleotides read TGTGCCAGTAGTTCCACGGGACAGGGATCCTACGAGCAGTACTTC.

CDR3 in amino acids: CATSGGNRVSIGELFF. The CDR3 DNA reads TGTGCCACCAGCGGAGGCAACAGGGTGTCCATCGGGGAGCTGTTTTTT. The rearrangement joins TRBV15 to TRBJ2-2, with D possibly being TRBD1 (6 bases). This CDR3 spans 16 amino acids. With 5 bases removed from V and 7 bases from J, the gap between germline ends came to 20 bases. Germline lookup yields CDR1 LNHNV and CDR2 YYDKDF (reference sequence).

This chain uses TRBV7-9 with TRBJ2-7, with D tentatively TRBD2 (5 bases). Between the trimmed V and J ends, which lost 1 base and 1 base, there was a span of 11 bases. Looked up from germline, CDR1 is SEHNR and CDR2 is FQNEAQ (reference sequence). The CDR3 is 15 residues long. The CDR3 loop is CASSLGASRSYEQYF. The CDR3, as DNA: TGTGCCAGCAGCTTAGGAGCTAGCAGGTCCTACGAGCAGTACTTC.

The CDR3 reads CASSRRPGLADQETQYF. The DNA for the CDR3 is TGTGCCAGCAGCAGAAGACCGGGACTAGCGGACCAAGAGACCCAGTACTTC. The chain is built from TRBV9 and TRBJ2-5; 11 bases map to TRBD2. After removal of 4 bases from V and 0 bases from J, the junction contained 8 bases not matched to a gene. The CDR3 is made up of 17 amino acids. The V gene's germline CDR1 is SGDLS and CDR2 YYNGEE. The full variable domain, completed using reference TRBV9 and TRBJ2-5, is DSGVTQTPKHLITATGQRVTLRCSPRSGDLSVYWYQQSLDQGLQFLIQYYNGEERAKGNILERFSAQQFPDLHSELNLSSLELGDSALYFCASSRRPGLADQETQYFGPGTRLLVL.

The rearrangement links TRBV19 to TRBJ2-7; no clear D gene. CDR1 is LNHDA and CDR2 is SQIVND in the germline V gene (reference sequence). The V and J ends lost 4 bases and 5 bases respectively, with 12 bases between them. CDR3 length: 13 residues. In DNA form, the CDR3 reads TGTGCCAGTAGTAATGGTGGGCTCAACGAGCAGTACTTC. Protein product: CASSNGGLNEQYF.

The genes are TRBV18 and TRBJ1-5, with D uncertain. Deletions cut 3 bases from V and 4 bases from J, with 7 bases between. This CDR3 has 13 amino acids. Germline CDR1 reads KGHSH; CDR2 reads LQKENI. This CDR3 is CASSPGTNQPQHF. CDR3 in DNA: TGTGCCAGCTCACCTGGTACTAATCAGCCCCAGCATTTT.

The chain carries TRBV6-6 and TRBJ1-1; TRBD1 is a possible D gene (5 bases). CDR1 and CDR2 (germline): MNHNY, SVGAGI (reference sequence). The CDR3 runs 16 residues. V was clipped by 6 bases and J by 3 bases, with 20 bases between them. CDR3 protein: CASSLFPQGLDTEAFF. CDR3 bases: TGTGCCAGCAGCCTCTTCCCCCAGGGTCTGGACACTGAAGCTTTCTTT.

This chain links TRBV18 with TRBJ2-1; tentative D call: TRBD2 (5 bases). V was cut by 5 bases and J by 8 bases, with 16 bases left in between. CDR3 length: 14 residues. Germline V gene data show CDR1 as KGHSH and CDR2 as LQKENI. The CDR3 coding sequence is TGTGCCAGCTCAGGAGGTACCCTCGGGGATGAGCAGTTCTTC. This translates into CASSGGTLGDEQFF. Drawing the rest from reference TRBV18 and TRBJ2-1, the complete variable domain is NAGVMQNPRHLVRRRGQEARLRCSPMKGHSHVYWYRQLPEEGLKFMVYLQKENIIDESGMPKERFSAEFPKEGPSILRIQQVVRGDSAAYFCASSGGTLGDEQFFGPGTRLTVL.

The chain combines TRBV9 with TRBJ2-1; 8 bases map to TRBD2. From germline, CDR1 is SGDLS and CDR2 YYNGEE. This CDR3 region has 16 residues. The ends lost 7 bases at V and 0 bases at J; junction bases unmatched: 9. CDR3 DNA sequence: TGTGCCAGCGGGGTTAGCGGGAAAAGCTCCTACAATGAGCAGTTCTTC. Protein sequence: CASGVSGKSSYNEQFF.

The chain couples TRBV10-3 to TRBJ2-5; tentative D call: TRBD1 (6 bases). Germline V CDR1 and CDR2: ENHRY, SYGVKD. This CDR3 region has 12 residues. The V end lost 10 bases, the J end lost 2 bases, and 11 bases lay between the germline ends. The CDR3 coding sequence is TGTGCCACAGGACAGCAACAAGAGACCCAGTACTTC. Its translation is CATGQQQETQYF.

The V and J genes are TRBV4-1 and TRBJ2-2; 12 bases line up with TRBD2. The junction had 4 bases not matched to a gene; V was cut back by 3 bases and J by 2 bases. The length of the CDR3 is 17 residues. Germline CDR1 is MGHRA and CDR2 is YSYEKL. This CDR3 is CASSHRGLAGNTGELFF. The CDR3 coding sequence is TGCGCCAGCAGCCACCGAGGACTAGCGGGAAACACCGGGGAGCTGTTTTTT.

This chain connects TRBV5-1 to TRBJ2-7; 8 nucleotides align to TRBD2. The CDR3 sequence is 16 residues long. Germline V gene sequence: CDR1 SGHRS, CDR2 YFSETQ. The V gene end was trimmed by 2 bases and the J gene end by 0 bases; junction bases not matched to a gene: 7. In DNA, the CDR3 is TGCGCCAGCAGCTTACTTAGCGGGGAGAGCTCCTACGAGCAGTACTTC. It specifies CASSLLSGESSYEQYF.

CDR3 in DNA: TGTGCCAGCAGCAGTCCGACAGGGCTGGAGGACACCGGGGAGCTGTTTTTT. It translates to CASSSPTGLEDTGELFF. V gene TRBV21-1 combines with J gene TRBJ2-2; TRBD1, the table's D call, lacks a check against the DNA. TRBV21-1 is listed as a pseudogene. The CDR3 spans 17 residues.